The 3 T cell receptor beta chains below all came from one sample that was sequenced in a study of blood T cell repertoires in COVID-19. The table came from immunoSEQ multiplex PCR; TCRdb's copy has only in-frame clones and leaves some out. The data hold 99,000 or so clones, with over 80% observed a single time. Sequenced input: peripheral blood. The receptor set was obtained from a man aged 50 or older with acute or convalescent COVID-19.

The gene calls are TRBV28 and TRBJ1-2; the D is unclear. Germline CDR1 reads MDHEN; CDR2 reads SYDVKM. V was shortened by 4 bases and J by 3 bases, with 6 bases between the two germline ends. The CDR3 covers 12 residues. This CDR3 is CASSYSYYGYTF. The CDR3 coding sequence is TGTGCCAGCAGTTATTCGTACTATGGCTACACCTTC.

V gene TRBV29-1 combines with J gene TRBJ2-7; D may be TRBD2 (5 bases). CDR1 and CDR2 (germline): SQVTM, ANQGSEA. This CDR3 is 14 amino acids long. V was trimmed by 3 bases and J by 6 bases, leaving 18 bases between them. For the CDR3, the DNA is TGCAGCGTTGAGGGTCCGGTACGGGGTGGCGAGCAGTACTTC. Encoded protein: CSVEGPVRGGEQYF.

This clone was seen only once. V and J are TRBV19 and TRBJ2-7, with 9 bases fitting TRBD2. The CDR3 runs to 19 residues. Germline CDR1 and CDR2: LNHDA and SQIVND (reference sequence). V gave up 2 bases and J gave up 3 bases; unmatched junction bases: 17. The CDR3: CASSISPLMVAGAYYEQYF. In DNA, the CDR3 is TGTGCCAGTAGTATATCCCCCCTGATGGTAGCGGGAGCATACTACGAGCAGTACTTC.